The 7 T cell receptor beta chains in this list originate from one sample, sequenced in a study of shared clonotypes between healthy human individuals. Sequencing was performed with immunoSEQ multiplex PCR; in TCRdb, only in-frame clones are kept and a portion is missing. Here the sample spans about 2.3 million clones, around 90% being singletons. The sequenced sample was naive CD4+ T cells from PBMCs. Subset described: CD45RA+ positively selected. These receptors came from a man between 18 and 35 years old in good health. Some clones in this sample may be carry-over from other donors' samples.

This clone was observed once. The chain uses TRBV7-9 and TRBJ2-2; no clear D gene. Between the trimmed V and J ends, which lost 6 bases and 4 bases, there was a span of 6 bases. The CDR3 spans 12 residues. From germline, CDR1 is SEHNR and CDR2 FQNEAQ (reference sequence). For the CDR3, the DNA is TGTGCCAGCAGATTTGGCACCGGGGAGCTGTTTTTT. It yields the protein CASRFGTGELFF.

The V call is TRBV5-1, the J call TRBJ1-1; D perhaps matches TRBD1 (5 bases). The CDR3 sequence is 16 residues long. V gave up 4 bases and J gave up 1 base, with 17 bases separating them. CDR1 is SGHRS, CDR2 YFSETQ, per germline. The CDR3 spells CASSQSLGGANTEAFF. The CDR3, as DNA: TGCGCCAGCAGCCAAAGTCTTGGAGGGGCGAACACTGAAGCTTTCTTT.

This clone was counted once. The gene calls are TRBV7-6 and TRBJ1-1; the match to TRBD1 covers 7 bases. The germline CDR1 and CDR2 sequences are SGHVS and FNYEAQ. This CDR3 spans 17 amino acids. J was trimmed by 5 bases and V by 2 bases; bases with no gene match: 14. The CDR3 DNA is TGTGCCAGCAGCTTAAACCCTCCCCTCCGGGACAGTACTGAAGCTTTCTTT. This encodes CASSLNPPLRDSTEAFF.

As regards this clone: The junction differs from germline at one of its ends, possibly a read error. The chain couples TRBV20-1 to TRBJ2-5; D is undetermined. This CDR3 has 10 amino acids. CDR1 DFQATT and CDR2 SNEGSKA come from the germline V gene (reference sequence). CDR3 bases: TGCAGTGCTAGAGCAGAGGCCCAGTACTTC. Residues: CSARAEAQYF.

The chain combines TRBV10-3 with TRBJ1-6; tentative D call: TRBD1 (5 bases). Trimming took off 2 bases at V and 10 bases at J, with 12 bases between the two ends. CDR1 and CDR2 (germline): ENHRY, SYGVKD. CDR3 length: 14 residues. The DNA of the CDR3 is TGTGCCATCAGTGAGCGGCAGGGTGAATCACCCCTCCACTTT. Its translation is CAISERQGESPLHF.

Written as DNA, the CDR3 is TGTGCCAGCAGCTTCATTTTTAGGCGCTACGAGCAGTACTTC. It yields the protein CASSFIFRRYEQYF. The chain carries TRBV11-2 and TRBJ2-7; D gene uncertain. Deletions cut 3 bases from V and 3 bases from J, with 12 bases between. Germline V CDR1 and CDR2: SGHAT, FQNNGV. This CDR3 is built from 14 residues.

Note on this clone: This specimen includes other DNA sequences encoding the same CDR3. The chain combines TRBV5-1 with TRBJ2-7; 7 bases fit TRBD2. Germline CDR1 is SGHRS and CDR2 is YFSETQ. CDR3 length: 15 amino acids. V lost 0 bases, J lost 6 bases, and 9 bases stayed unmatched. The CDR3 DNA reads as TGCGCCAGCAGCTTGGAGGGGAGGGGCGGGCTCGAGCAGTACTTC. This gives the protein CASSLEGRGGLEQYF.